This T cell receptor (beta chain) was sequenced during a study of cytomegalovirus exposure and HLA in healthy donors. Primers for the PCR totalled 60 Vbeta and 13 Jbeta. Repertoires were generated with immunoSEQ multiplex PCR, while TCRdb's copy carries only in-frame clones and drops some. This sample has some 150,000 clones; 65% to 90% occur once, and the top ten carry 2.5% to 3.5%. Concerning this clone: Antigen: not known.

Broader study findings: Analysis was performed later, and it showed HLA-associated TCR beta chains to be more clonally expanded than equally common others. Exclusion applied to some V segments, including TRBV6-2 and TRBV6-3, as they were indistinguishable. Researchers reported in a later analysis that common viral pathogens appeared linked to several top clusters.

V lost 3 bases to trimming and J lost 6 bases, with 12 bases between them. Germline V gene lookup returns CDR1 SGHTA and CDR2 FQGTGA. The CDR3 is made up of 13 amino acids. This receptor was taken from a woman aged 30 to 39 in good health and CMV-seronegative. The material sequenced was PBMCs. The chain employs TRBV7-3 and TRBJ2-7; D unclear. The CDR3 protein is CASSFNIDSEQYF. The CDR3 DNA follows: TGTGCCAGCAGCTTTAATATAGATAGCGAGCAGTACTTC.